This is a list of T cell receptor beta chains from one sample in a study of Ad26.COV2.S vaccination and SARS-CoV-2 variants. Sequencing used immunoSEQ multiplex PCR; TCRdb keeps in-frame clones, though not all of them. The profile shows 300,000 to 350,000 clones, approximately 80% of them singletons. This sample comprised peripheral blood, obtained in a trial of Ad26.COV2.S vaccine versus placebo. These TCRs come from a person between 18 and 65 years old who received the Ad26.COV2.S COVID-19 vaccine or a placebo. CDR3s include the opening cysteine and the closing phenylalanine or tryptophan. The D gene is left open where the match is weak. Size values are once, few and many counts, or a class for expanded clones, and some rows have none.

>TRBJ2-1|TRBD2|NA|TRBV5-4
CASSLAGGHNEQFF
TGTGCCAGTTCACTAGCGGGGGGACACAATGAGCAGTTCTTC
>TRBJ2-3|NA|NA|TRBV7-2
CASSLAGADTQYF
TGTGCCAGCAGCTTAGCGGGGGCAGATACGCAGTATTTT
>TRBJ1-1|NA|NA|TRBV4-2
CASSRVGENTEAFF
TGTGCCAGCAGCCGCGTAGGGGAGAACACTGAAGCTTTCTTT
>TRBJ2-5|NA|NA|TRBV6-4
CASSLWCQETQYF
TGTGCCAGCAGTTTGTGGTGTCAAGAGACCCAGTACTTC
>TRBJ1-1|NA|NA|TRBV9
CASSVATFPLNTEAFF
TGTGCCAGCAGCGTAGCTACATTCCCCTTGAACACTGAAGCTTTCTTT
>TRBJ2-7|NA|few|TRBV5-5
CASSPGREYEQYF
TGTGCCAGCAGCCCTGGACGGGAGTACGAGCAGTACTTC
>TRBJ1-6|NA|few|TRBV5-1
CASSLGLSSYNSPLHF
TGCGCCAGCAGCTTGGGCTTGAGCTCCTATAATTCACCCCTCCACTTT
>TRBJ1-2|NA|NA|TRBV6-5
CASTDGDYGYTF
TGTGCCAGCACGGACGGAGACTATGGCTACACCTTC
>TRBJ2-3|NA|NA|TRBV27
CASSLGPVATDTQYF
TGTGCCAGCAGTCTAGGGCCGGTGGCCACAGATACGCAGTATTTT
>TRBJ1-2|NA|NA|TRBV5-6
CASSFEGDYGYTF
TGTGCCAGCAGCTTCGAAGGGGACTATGGCTACACCTTC
>TRBJ2-3|TRBD1|NA|TRBV29-1
CSVEKGQGFDTQYF
TGCAGCGTGGAGAAGGGACAGGGCTTTGATACGCAGTATTTT
>TRBJ2-2|NA|NA|TRBV9
CASSSERGAGELFF
TGTGCCAGCAGTTCCGAGCGAGGGGCCGGGGAGCTGTTTTTT
>TRBJ1-2|NA|NA|TRBV6-5
CASSYSGSPSYGYTF
TGTGCCAGCAGTTACTCGGGGTCACCATCCTATGGCTACACCTTC
>TRBJ1-2|NA|NA|TRBV11-2
CASSLDLEGSHTF
TGTGCCAGCAGCTTAGATCTGGAGGGTTCTCACACCTTC
>TRBJ1-1|NA|few|TRBV10-3
CAISERGGGTEAFF
TGTGCCATCAGTGAAAGGGGTGGGGGCACTGAAGCTTTCTTT
>TRBJ2-7|NA|NA|TRBV5-4
CASSSLRGGFYEQYF
TGTGCCAGCAGCTCACTTAGGGGGGGCTTCTACGAGCAGTACTTC
>TRBJ2-7|NA|NA|TRBV6-5
CASTLLGGYEQYF
TGTGCCAGCACCCTCCTTGGGGGCTACGAGCAGTACTTC
>TRBJ2-5|TRBD2|NA|TRBV28
CASSPLAGGYRETQYF
TGTGCCAGCAGCCCACTAGCGGGGGGGTACCGAGAGACCCAGTACTTC
>TRBJ2-1|NA|once|TRBV2
CASSEERVNEQFF
TGTGCCAGCAGTGAAGAGAGGGTCAATGAGCAGTTCTTC
>TRBJ2-1|NA|NA|TRBV6-5
CASSYTRRYNEQFF
TGTGCCAGCAGTTACACCCGACGCTACAATGAGCAGTTCTTC
>TRBJ2-1|TRBD2|NA|TRBV11-2
CASSSSGGAPYNEQFF
TGTGCCAGCAGTTCTAGCGGGGGGGCACCCTACAATGAGCAGTTCTTC
>TRBJ1-2|NA|NA|TRBV10-3
CAISESATDLSWGYTF
TGTGCCATCAGTGAGTCTGCGACAGACCTTTCTTGGGGCTACACCTTC
>TRBJ2-5|TRBD2|NA|TRBV4-1
CASSQGTFRDYDRETQYF
TGCGCCAGCAGCCAAGGGACGTTCCGGGACTACGACCGGGAGACCCAGTACTTC
>TRBJ1-2|NA|NA|TRBV6-6
CASFQGLGYGYTF
TGTGCCAGCTTTCAGGGTTTAGGCTATGGCTACACCTTC
>TRBJ1-2|NA|once|TRBV11-1
CASSTIGAKYGYTF
TGTGCCAGCAGCACTATTGGGGCCAAGTATGGCTACACCTTC
>TRBJ2-7|TRBD1|NA|TRBV7-9
CASSLAGTGGTEQYF
TGTGCCAGCAGCTTAGCGGGGACAGGGGGTACCGAGCAGTACTTC
>TRBJ1-2|TRBD1|NA|TRBV2
CASSPYRGGYGYTF
TGTGCCAGCAGTCCGTACAGGGGCGGCTATGGCTACACCTTC
>TRBJ1-6|NA|NA|TRBV19
CASSRRGGTASPLHF
TGTGCCAGTAGTAGAAGGGGGGGGACCGCTTCACCCCTCCACTTT
>TRBJ2-3|NA|NA|TRBV7-2
CASSSKRRSTDTQYF
TGTGCCAGCAGCTCCAAGAGGAGATCCACAGATACGCAGTATTTT